In this sample, the clone carrying this T cell receptor (beta chain) turned up a few times. What it binds is not known. This sample is drawn from a study of cytomegalovirus exposure and HLA in healthy donors. Points from the study as a whole: The authors confirmed in vitro that three CMV-associated chains were specific for CMV antigens. Indistinguishability led to the exclusion of some V segments, TRBV6-2 and TRBV6-3 included. Sequencing likely caused a cluster of highly shared sequence variants. A prior analysis recorded that most TCR beta V segments were productive about 90% or about 30% of the time.

This CDR3 contains 14 residues. V was cut by 3 bases and J by 0 bases, with 8 bases left in between. In germline, CDR1 is WSHSY, CDR2 SAAADI. Primers: 60 Vbeta forward and 13 Jbeta reverse. TCRdb's copy holds only in-frame clones and misses some; the assay was immunoSEQ multiplex PCR. Among 120,000 or so clones listed, less than 80% were seen once. V gene TRBV10-2 combines with J gene TRBJ1-1; a weak D match, TRBD1 (5 bases). Sequenced input: PBMCs. The TCR was taken from a woman aged 50 to 60 in good health and CMV-seropositive. In DNA form, the CDR3 reads TGCGCCAGCAGTGACCGGGGGATGAACACTGAAGCTTTCTTT. This sequence encodes CASSDRGMNTEAFF.